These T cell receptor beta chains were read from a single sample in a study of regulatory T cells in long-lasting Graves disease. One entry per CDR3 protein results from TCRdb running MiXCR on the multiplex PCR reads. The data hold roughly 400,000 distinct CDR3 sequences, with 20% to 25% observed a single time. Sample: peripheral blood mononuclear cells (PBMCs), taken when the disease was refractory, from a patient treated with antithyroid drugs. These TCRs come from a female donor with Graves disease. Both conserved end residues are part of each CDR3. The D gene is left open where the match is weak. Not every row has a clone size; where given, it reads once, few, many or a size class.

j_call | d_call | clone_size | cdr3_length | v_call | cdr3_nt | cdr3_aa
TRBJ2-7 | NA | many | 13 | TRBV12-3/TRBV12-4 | TGTGCCAGCAGTGTTACCGAATCCTACGAGCAGTACTTC | CASSVTESYEQYF
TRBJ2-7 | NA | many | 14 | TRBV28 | TGTGCCAGCCGATTTCCGGGACACCAGTACGAGCAGTACTTC | CASRFPGHQYEQYF
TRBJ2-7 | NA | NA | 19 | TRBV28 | TGTGCCAGCAGTTTATACATCGTGGGGGTGGGCCATCGGACCTACGAGCAGTACTTC | CASSLYIVGVGHRTYEQYF
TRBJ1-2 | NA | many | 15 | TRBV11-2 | TGTGCCAGCAGCCCGGGACGGGGGCGGAACTATGGCTACACCTTC | CASSPGRGRNYGYTF
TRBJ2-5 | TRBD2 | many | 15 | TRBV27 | TGTGCCAGCAGCGGGACTAGCGGGCAGCAAGAGACCCAGTACTTC | CASSGTSGQQETQYF
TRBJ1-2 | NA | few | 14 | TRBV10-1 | TGCGCCAGCAGTGGAGAGCCGGGCCGTGGAGGCTACACCTTC | CASSGEPGRGGYTF
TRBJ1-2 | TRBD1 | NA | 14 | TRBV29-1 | TGCAGCGTTGATTCCGACCAGGGGGTCTATGGCTACACCTTC | CSVDSDQGVYGYTF
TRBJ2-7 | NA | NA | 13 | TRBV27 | TGTGCCAGCAAACCCGGCACCACCTACGAGCAGTACTTC | CASKPGTTYEQYF
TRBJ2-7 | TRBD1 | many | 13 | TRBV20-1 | TGCAGTCCCCAAAGAGACAGGGAGTCCGAGCAGTACTTC | CSPQRDRESEQYF
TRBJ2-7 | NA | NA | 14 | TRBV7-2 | TGTGCCAGCAGCTTAGGTCCTCCGGCCTACGAGCAGTACTTC | CASSLGPPAYEQYF
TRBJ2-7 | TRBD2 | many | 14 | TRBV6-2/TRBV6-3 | TGTGCCAGCAGCTCTAGCGGGAGCTCCTACGAGCAGTACTTC | CASSSSGSSYEQYF
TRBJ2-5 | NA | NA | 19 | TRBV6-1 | TGTGCCAGCAGTCCCCTGACTAGTTCCAGCCCTTACTTTAAAGAGACCCAGTACTTC | CASSPLTSSSPYFKETQYF
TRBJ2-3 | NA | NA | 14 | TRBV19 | TGTGCCAGTAGTATAGACAGTAGCACAGATACGCAGTATTTT | CASSIDSSTDTQYF
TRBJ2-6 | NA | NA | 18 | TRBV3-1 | TGTGCCAGCAGGAAGACCGGACGAGGCCCTGACGGGGCCAACGTCCTGACTTTC | CASRKTGRGPDGANVLTF
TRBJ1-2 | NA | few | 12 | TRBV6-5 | TGTGCCAGCAGTTACGTTAACTATGGCTACACCTTC | CASSYVNYGYTF
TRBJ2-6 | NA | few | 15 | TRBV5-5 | TGTGCCAGCAGCTCGGTGTGGGCTGGGGCCAACGTCCTGACTTTC | CASSSVWAGANVLTF
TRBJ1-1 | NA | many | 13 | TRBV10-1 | TGCGCCAGCAGTGGACAGCAGAACACTGAAGCTTTCTTT | CASSGQQNTEAFF
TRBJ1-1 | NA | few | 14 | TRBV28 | TGTACCAGCAGTCGGGGGGGGCTCGTCACTGAAGCTTTCTTT | CTSSRGGLVTEAFF
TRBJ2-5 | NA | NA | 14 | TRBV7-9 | TGTGCCAGCAGCGACGGGGGGCTCCAAGAGACCCAGTACTTC | CASSDGGLQETQYF
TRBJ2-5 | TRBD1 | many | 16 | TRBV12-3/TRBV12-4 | TGTGCCAGCAGTGTGTGGAGGGACAGGGCATCAGAGACCCAGTACTTC | CASSVWRDRASETQYF
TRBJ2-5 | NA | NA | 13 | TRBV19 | TGTGCCAGTAGTGATCAGGGGCGGGGGACCCAGTACTTC | CASSDQGRGTQYF
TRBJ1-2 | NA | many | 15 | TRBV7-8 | TGTGCCAGCAGCCAAACCGGGACAACCGACTATGGCTACACCTTC | CASSQTGTTDYGYTF
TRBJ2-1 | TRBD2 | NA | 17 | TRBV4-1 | TGCGCCAGCAGCCAAGCAGCCGGGACTAGCGGGACCAATGAGCAGTTCTTC | CASSQAAGTSGTNEQFF
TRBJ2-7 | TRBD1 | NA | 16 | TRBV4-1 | TGCGCCAGCAGCCAAGATGGGACAGGGGGCCCCTACGAGCAGTACTTC | CASSQDGTGGPYEQYF
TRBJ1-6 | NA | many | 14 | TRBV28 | TGTGCCAGCAAACCAGGGCAAAATAATTCACCCCTCCACTTT | CASKPGQNNSPLHF
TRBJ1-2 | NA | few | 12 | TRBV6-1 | TGTGCCAGCAGTGGTGTACCGGGGGGCTACACCTTC | CASSGVPGGYTF
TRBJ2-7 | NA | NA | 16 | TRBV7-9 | TGTGCCAGCAGCTTGGAAGCCGGGACGGGAACCTACGAGCAGTACTTC | CASSLEAGTGTYEQYF
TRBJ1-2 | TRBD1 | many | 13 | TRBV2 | TGTGCCAGCAGTGTTCGACAGGGGCCTGGCTACACCTTC | CASSVRQGPGYTF
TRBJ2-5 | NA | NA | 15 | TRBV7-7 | TGTGCTAGCAGCTTAGAGCCTAACCATCGGGAGACCCAGTACTTC | CASSLEPNHRETQYF
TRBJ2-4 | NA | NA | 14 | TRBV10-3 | TGTGCCATCAGTGACAAAGGTGAGGCGGACATTCAGTACTTC | CAISDKGEADIQYF
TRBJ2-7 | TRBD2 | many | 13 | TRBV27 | TGTGCCAGCACTAGCGGACGAACCTACGAGCAGTACTTC | CASTSGRTYEQYF